A single sample is the source of the 14 T cell receptor beta chains below, sequenced in a study of tumor-infiltrating lymphocytes in localized non-small cell lung cancer. Method: immunoSEQ multiplex PCR; TCRdb's copy keeps in-frame clones and lacks some. The data show around 9,800 clones, about 78% seen once. What was sequenced was lung tumor tissue. The receptors stem from a human donor with non-small cell lung cancer.

The chain is built from TRBV5-1 and TRBJ1-1; D is perhaps TRBD1 (5 bases). Germline V gene lookup returns CDR1 SGHRS and CDR2 YFSETQ. V lost 5 bases and J lost 4, with 18 bases in between. This CDR3 is built from 15 residues. The CDR3 sequence is CASRRGTIDGTEAFF. The CDR3 bases are TGCGCCAGCAGACGTGGGACGATCGATGGCACTGAAGCTTTCTTT. Looking up the rest from reference TRBV5-1 and TRBJ1-1 gives the full variable domain: KAGVTQTPRYLIKTRGQQVTLSCSPISGHRSVSWYQQTPGQGLQFLFEYFSETQRNKGNFPGRFSGRQFSNSRSEMNVSTLELGDSALYLCASRRGTIDGTEAFFGQGTRLTVV.

This sequence joins TRBV7-2 and TRBJ2-7; 11 bases agree with TRBD2. CDR1 SGHTA and CDR2 FQGNSA come from the germline V gene. The CDR3 spans 16 residues. With V trimmed by 0 bases and J by 3 bases, 4 bases remained unmatched. The CDR3 reads CASSLAPGTSGYEQYF. The CDR3 bases are TGTGCCAGCAGCTTAGCTCCCGGGACTAGCGGCTACGAGCAGTACTTC.

V usage is TRBV11-2 and J usage is TRBJ1-5; D is uncertain. The length of the CDR3 is 14 residues. Germline CDR1 is SGHAT and CDR2 is FQNNGV. V lost 3 bases and J 1 base, leaving 7 bases between the germline ends. The CDR3 nucleotides are TGTGCCAGCAGCTTCGGTGGGAGCAATCAGCCCCAGCATTTT. The encoded protein is CASSFGGSNQPQHF.

The chain recombines TRBV10-3 with TRBJ1-6, with 8 positions matching TRBD1. This CDR3 is built from 13 residues. The V and J ends lost 6 bases and 9 bases, in that order; junction bases with no gene match: 4. The germline V gene encodes CDR1 ENHRY and CDR2 SYGVKD. The CDR3 sequence is CAIRGQASSPLHF. The DNA of the CDR3 is TGTGCCATCAGGGGACAGGCGTCTTCACCCCTCCACTTT.

The gene calls are TRBV5-4 and TRBJ2-7; 10 positions match TRBD2. Per the germline V gene, CDR1 is SGHNT and CDR2 is YYREEE (reference sequence). This CDR3 comprises 14 residues. J lost 2 bases, V lost 5 bases, and 4 bases had no gene match. CDR3 DNA: TGTGCCAGCAGTGCTAGCGGGGGAACCTACGAGCAGTACTTC. Residues: CASSASGGTYEQYF.

The table lists this clone with a count of one. The chain recombines TRBV6-1 with TRBJ2-7, with D tentatively TRBD1 (6 bases). CDR1 and CDR2 from the germline V gene are MNHNS and SASEGT. V was clipped by 4 bases and J by 0 bases, with 19 bases between them. The CDR3 sequence is 17 residues long. The CDR3 DNA follows: TGTGCCAGCAGTGCCGGGACAACCAACCTCGCCTCCTACGAGCAGTACTTC. It specifies CASSAGTTNLASYEQYF.

The chain is built from TRBV19 and TRBJ1-1; 7 positions agree with TRBD1. J gave up 12 bases and V 0 bases, and 10 bases lay outside the gene matches. The CDR3 totals 14 residues. Per the germline V gene, CDR1 is LNHDA and CDR2 is SQIVND (reference sequence). CDR3 bases: TGTGCCAGTAGTATAGACCTAAGGGGGCTGTCGTCTTTCTTT. Amino acids: CASSIDLRGLSSFF.

The J gene is TRBJ1-6, the V gene TRBV5-1; D gene ambiguous. V was shortened by 4 bases and J by 5 bases, with 13 bases between the two germline ends. The CDR3 has 15 residues. CDR1 is SGHRS, CDR2 YFSETQ, per germline. Written as DNA, the CDR3 is TGCGCCAGCAGCCCAACGGCTGGGAATAATTCACCCCTCCACTTT. Translating gives CASSPTAGNNSPLHF.

The genes are TRBV18 and TRBJ2-7; tentatively, D is TRBD2 (6 bases). There are 14 residues in the CDR3. Germline assignment: CDR1 KGHSH and CDR2 LQKENI. Deletions cut 5 bases from V and 1 base from J, with 12 bases between. The CDR3 reads CASSDSGTSYEQYF. The DNA for the CDR3 is TGTGCCAGCTCAGATAGCGGTACTTCCTACGAGCAGTACTTC.

This clone was detected only a few times. The gene calls are TRBV13 and TRBJ1-2; a weak D match, TRBD1 (5 bases). Trimming left V 4 bases short and J 6 bases short, with 15 bases between. CDR1 is PRHDT, CDR2 FYEKMQ, per germline (reference sequence). CDR3 length: 14 amino acids. The CDR3 sequence: CASSSLTGTNGYTF. CDR3 bases: TGTGCCAGCAGCTCCCTAACGGGGACCAATGGCTACACCTTC.

The chain has TRBV11-2 and TRBJ2-1; 7 nucleotides match TRBD1. The J segment lost 7 bases and the V segment lost 5 bases, leaving 8 bases of the junction unmatched. The CDR3 is 14 amino acids. Germline V lookup: CDR1 SGHAT, CDR2 FQNNGV. CDR3 protein: CASSPRDRGNEQFF. The CDR3 DNA reads as TGTGCCAGCAGCCCCCGGGACAGAGGGAATGAGCAGTTCTTC.

The chain joins TRBV29-1 to TRBJ2-7; 10 bases fit TRBD2. This CDR3 has 15 amino acids. The J segment lost 3 bases and the V segment lost 4 bases, leaving 9 bases of the junction unmatched. The germline CDR1 and CDR2 sequences are SQVTM and ANQGSEA. The DNA of the CDR3 is TGCAGCGTTGTGCCAGGACTAGCGGTAGACTACGAGCAGTACTTC. As protein: CSVVPGLAVDYEQYF.

There are a few counts of this clone. The V and J genes are TRBV19 and TRBJ1-4; 9 bases map to TRBD1. V lost 3 bases to trimming and J lost 5 bases; unmatched junction nucleotides: 4. Germline CDR1 reads LNHDA; CDR2 reads SQIVND (reference sequence). This CDR3 comprises 15 residues. For the CDR3, the DNA is TGTGCCAGTAGTATCCCGGGACAGGGAAATGAAAAACTGTTTTTT. Translated, it gives CASSIPGQGNEKLFF.

V and J are TRBV28 and TRBJ1-1; tentative D call: TRBD1 (5 bases). Germline loops: CDR1 MDHEN, CDR2 SYDVKM. This CDR3 region has 14 residues. V dropped 8 bases and J dropped 5 bases, with 18 bases sitting between them. CDR3 nucleotide sequence: TGTGCCAGCGTCTACCAGGGTCCTAGGACTGAAGCTTTCTTT. Translated: CASVYQGPRTEAFF.